The 4 T cell receptor beta chains in this list originate from one sample, sequenced in a study of shared clonotypes between healthy human individuals. Sequencing used immunoSEQ multiplex PCR; TCRdb keeps in-frame clones, though not all of them. The table shows 850,000 to 1,100,000 clones, with 60% to 80% occurring only once. Material for sequencing was memory CD4+ T cells from PBMCs. Described subset: CD45RA-negative fraction. The receptors were sampled from a man aged 18 to 35 in good health. Some clones in this sample may be carry-over from other donors' samples.

This chain uses TRBV2 with TRBJ1-5; TRBD1 aligns across 8 bases. This CDR3 comprises 14 residues. CDR1 and CDR2 (germline): SNHLY, FYNNEI. J lost 2 bases, V lost 6 bases, and 3 bases had no gene match. The CDR3: CASSQQGGNQPQHF. The CDR3 nucleotides are TGTGCCAGCAGCCAACAGGGGGGCAATCAGCCCCAGCATTTT.

CDR3: CASSAGQGISYEQYF. In DNA, the CDR3 is TGTGCCAGCAGTGCCGGACAGGGCATCTCCTACGAGCAGTACTTC. The rearrangement joins TRBV2 to TRBJ2-7, with 8 bases aligning to TRBD1. The CDR3 is 15 amino acids. With 4 bases clipped from V and 0 bases from J, the junction kept 5 bases outside the gene matches. CDR1 SNHLY and CDR2 FYNNEI come from the germline V gene.

The V and J genes are TRBV5-1 and TRBJ1-2; tentatively, D is TRBD1 (5 bases). Germline assignment: CDR1 SGHRS and CDR2 YFSETQ. Trimming removed 5 bases at V and 7 bases at J, with 12 bases between. The CDR3 has 12 residues. This CDR3 is CASSEGRFGYTF. CDR3 nucleotides: TGCGCCAGCAGTGAGGGGCGATTTGGCTACACCTTC.

V and J are TRBV6-5 and TRBJ2-7, with 10 positions matching TRBD2. Per the germline V gene, CDR1 is MNHEY and CDR2 is SVGAGI. The CDR3 has 16 residues. The V and J ends lost 2 bases and 2 bases, in that order; junction bases with no gene match: 6. DNA for the CDR3: TGTGCCAGCAGTTACGCACGGACTAGCGGTACCTACGAGCAGTACTTC. Its translation is CASSYARTSGTYEQYF.